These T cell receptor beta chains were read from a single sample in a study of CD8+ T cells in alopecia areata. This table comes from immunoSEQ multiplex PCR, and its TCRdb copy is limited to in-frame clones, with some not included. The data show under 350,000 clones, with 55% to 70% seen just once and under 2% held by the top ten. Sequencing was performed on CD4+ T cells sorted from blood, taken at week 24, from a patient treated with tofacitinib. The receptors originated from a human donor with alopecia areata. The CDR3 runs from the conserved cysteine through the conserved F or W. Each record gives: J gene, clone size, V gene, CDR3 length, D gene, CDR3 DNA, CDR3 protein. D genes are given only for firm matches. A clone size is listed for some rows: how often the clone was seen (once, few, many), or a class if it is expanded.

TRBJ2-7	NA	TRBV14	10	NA	TGTGCCAGCAGCCAAAAGGGCAGGATCTTC	CASSQKGRIF
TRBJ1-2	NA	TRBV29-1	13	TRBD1	TGCAGCGTTTCTTCCGGGACAGGGTATGGCTACACCTTC	CSVSSGTGYGYTF
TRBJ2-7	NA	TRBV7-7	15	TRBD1	TGTGCTAGCAGCCCAGGGACAGGGAGCTCCTACGAGCAGTACTTC	CASSPGTGSSYEQYF
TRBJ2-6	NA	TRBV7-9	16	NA	TGTGCCAGCAGCTTAGTATTGGGAAGAGGGGCCAACGTCCTGACTTTC	CASSLVLGRGANVLTF
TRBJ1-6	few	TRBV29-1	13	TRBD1	TGCAGCGTGAGGGACAGGGATCGGTCACCCCTCCACTTT	CSVRDRDRSPLHF
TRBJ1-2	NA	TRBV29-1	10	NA	TGCAGCGTAGACAGTGGAGGCTACACCTTC	CSVDSGGYTF
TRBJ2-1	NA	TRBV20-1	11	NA	TGCAGTGCTAGGCGGGCCACAGAGCAGTTCTTC	CSARRATEQFF
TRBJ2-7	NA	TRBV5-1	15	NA	TGCGCCAGCAGCTTGTTCGGGACTCTCACCTACGAGCAGTACTTC	CASSLFGTLTYEQYF
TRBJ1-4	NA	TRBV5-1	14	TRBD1	TGCGCCAGCAGCTCCCAGGGGGCGAATGAAAAACTGTTTTTT	CASSSQGANEKLFF
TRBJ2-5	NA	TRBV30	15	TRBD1	TGTGCCTGGAGTGTAGGGCAGGGGGCTGGGGAGACCCAGTACTTC	CAWSVGQGAGETQYF
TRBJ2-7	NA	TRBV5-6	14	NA	TGTGCCAGCAGCTTCGGGACGGAATCCTACGAGCAGTACTTC	CASSFGTESYEQYF
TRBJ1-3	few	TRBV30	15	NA	TGTGCCTGGAGCCCCCCGGGGGGGCGCGGAAACACCATATATTTT	CAWSPPGGRGNTIYF
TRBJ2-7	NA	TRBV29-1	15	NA	TGCAGCGCCCTGGAAGGCCCGGGACACCCCTACGAGCAGTACTTC	CSALEGPGHPYEQYF
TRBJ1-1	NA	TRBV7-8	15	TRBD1	TGTGCCAGCAGCTCTCCAGACAGGGCGAACACTGAAGCTTTCTTT	CASSSPDRANTEAFF
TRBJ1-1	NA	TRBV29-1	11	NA	TGCAGCGTTGTGGGGAACACTGAAGCTTTCTTT	CSVVGNTEAFF
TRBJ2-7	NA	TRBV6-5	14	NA	TGTGCCAGCAGTTATACCGAAGGGACCTACGAGCAGTACTTC	CASSYTEGTYEQYF
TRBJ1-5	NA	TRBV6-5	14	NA	TGTGCCAGCAGGGCACGGGGTGTGGGTCAGCCCCAGCATTTT	CASRARGVGQPQHF
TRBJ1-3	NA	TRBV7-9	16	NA	TGTGCCAGCAGCTTCGACAGAGAGAGCTCTGGAAACACCATATATTTT	CASSFDRESSGNTIYF
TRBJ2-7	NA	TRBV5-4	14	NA	TGTGCCAGCAGCTATGCTCAACCTCCCTACGAGCAGTACTTC	CASSYAQPPYEQYF
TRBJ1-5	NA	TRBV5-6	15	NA	TGTGCCAGCAGCCTGACCGGTGCGGGGGAGCAGCCCCAGCATTTT	CASSLTGAGEQPQHF
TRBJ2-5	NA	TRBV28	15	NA	TGTGCCAGCAGTTTACCACTAGGGGACCAAGAGACCCAGTACTTC	CASSLPLGDQETQYF
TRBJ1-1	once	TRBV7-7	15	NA	TGTGCTAGCAGCTTAGCGGGGTCCCTGAACACTGAAGCTTTCTTT	CASSLAGSLNTEAFF
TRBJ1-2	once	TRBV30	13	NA	TGTGCCTGGAGTCCTACGTCTGACTATGGCTACACCTTC	CAWSPTSDYGYTF
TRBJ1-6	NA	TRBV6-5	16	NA	TGTGCCAGCAGTTACCGTGGGACGTCGTCAAATTCACCCCTCCACTTT	CASSYRGTSSNSPLHF
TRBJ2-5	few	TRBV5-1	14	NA	TGCGCCAGCAGCAACGGGACTCCCCAAGAGACCCAGTACTTC	CASSNGTPQETQYF
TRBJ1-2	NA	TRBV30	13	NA	TGTGCCTGGCGAGGACTGACGCGTTATGGCTACACCTTC	CAWRGLTRYGYTF
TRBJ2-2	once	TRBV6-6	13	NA	TGTGTGAGCCAGGGCTCGAACACCGGGGAGCTGTTTTTT	CVSQGSNTGELFF
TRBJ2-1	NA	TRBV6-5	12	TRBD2	TGTGCCAGCAGTTCCGATAGCGGGGGGCAGTTCTTC	CASSSDSGGQFF
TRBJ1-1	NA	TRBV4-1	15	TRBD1	TGCGCCAGCAGCCAACAGGGACAGGGGGCTTTTTGGGCTTTCTTT	CASSQQGQGAFWAFF
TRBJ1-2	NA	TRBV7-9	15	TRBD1	TGTGCCAGCAGCTTAGTGGAGACAGGGGTTAAGGGCTACACCTTC	CASSLVETGVKGYTF
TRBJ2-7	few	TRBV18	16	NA	TGTGCCAGCTCACCAACCAGACAGACTCTCTCCTACGAGCAGTACTTC	CASSPTRQTLSYEQYF
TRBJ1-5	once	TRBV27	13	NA	TGTGCCAGCAGTACCCGTCTTAATCAGCCCCAGCATTTT	CASSTRLNQPQHF
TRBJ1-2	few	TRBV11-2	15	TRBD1	TGTGCCAGCAGCGCCCGAAGGACAGGGGATAAGGGCTACACCTTC	CASSARRTGDKGYTF
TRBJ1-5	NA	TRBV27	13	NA	TGTGCCAGCAGCCAGGCCGGACGGCAGCCCCAGCATTTT	CASSQAGRQPQHF
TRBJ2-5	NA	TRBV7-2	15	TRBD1	TGTGCCAGCAGCCAGGGACAGCCCGCCCAAGAGACCCAGTACTTC	CASSQGQPAQETQYF
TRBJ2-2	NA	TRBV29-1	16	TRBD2	TGCAGTGCCGGGACTAGCGGGGGGGCTAACACCGGGGAGCTGTTTTTT	CSAGTSGGANTGELFF
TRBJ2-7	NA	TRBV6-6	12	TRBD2	TGTGCCAGCAGTACGACTAGCCGCGAGCAGTACTTC	CASSTTSREQYF
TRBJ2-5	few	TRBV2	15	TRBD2	TGTGCCAGCATAAGGCCTAGCGGGGGTCTAGAGACCCAGTACTTC	CASIRPSGGLETQYF
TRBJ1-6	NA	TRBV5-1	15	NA	TGCGCCAGCAGCTGGACGGGGTCCCTAGGTTCACCCCTCCACTTT	CASSWTGSLGSPLHF
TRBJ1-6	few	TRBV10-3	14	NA	TGTGCCATCAGTGAGGTTTCGGACAATTCACCCCTCCACTTT	CAISEVSDNSPLHF
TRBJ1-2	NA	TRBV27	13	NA	TGTGCCAGCAGTTTAAAGGGGAGAGACGGCTACACCTTC	CASSLKGRDGYTF
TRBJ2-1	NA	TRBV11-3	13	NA	TGTGCCAGCAGCCCGACCCCACAGGGAGAGCAGTTCTTC	CASSPTPQGEQFF
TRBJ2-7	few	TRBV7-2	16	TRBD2	TGTGCCAGCAGCTCCGAGCGGGGGGGCCCCCCAGGGGAGCAGTACTTC	CASSSERGGPPGEQYF
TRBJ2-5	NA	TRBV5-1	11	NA	TGCGCCGCCGACCAGGGGAAGACCCAGTACTTC	CAADQGKTQYF
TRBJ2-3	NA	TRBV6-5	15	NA	TGTGCCAGCAGTCACGGCCCCCTGACCACAGATACGCAGTATTTT	CASSHGPLTTDTQYF
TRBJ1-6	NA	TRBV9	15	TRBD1	TGTGCCAGCAGCGCGAGACAGGGGCATAATTCACCCCTCCACTTT	CASSARQGHNSPLHF
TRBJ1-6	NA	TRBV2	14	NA	TGTGCCAGCAGAACAACAGAAGCTTATTCACCCCTCCACTTT	CASRTTEAYSPLHF
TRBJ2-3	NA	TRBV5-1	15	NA	TGCGCCAGCAGCTTTTCTGGGATCAGCACAGATACGCAGTATTTT	CASSFSGISTDTQYF
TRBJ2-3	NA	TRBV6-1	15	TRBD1	TGTGCCAGCAGTTCGGGGACAGGGAGCACAGATACGCAGTATTTT	CASSSGTGSTDTQYF
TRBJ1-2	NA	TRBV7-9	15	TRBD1	TGTGCCAGCAGCCAGACAGGGACCGAGGGCTATGGCTACACCTTC	CASSQTGTEGYGYTF
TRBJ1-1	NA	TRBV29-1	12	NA	TGCAGCGTTGATTACGGGAACACTGAAGCTTTCTTT	CSVDYGNTEAFF